The rows below give T cell receptor beta chains drawn from one sample of a study of T-cell reconstitution after alpha-beta-depleted transplantation in children. MiXCR was run by TCRdb on the PCR reads, yielding one entry per CDR3 protein. The sample carries around 600,000 distinct CDR3 sequences, approximately 15% recorded once. The starting material was PBMCs from the stem cell graft donor, obtained from the stem cell graft. Receptor source: a human donor who donated a stem cell graft to a child with acute myeloid leukemia. CDR3s include the opening cysteine and the closing phenylalanine or tryptophan. Fields, in order: CDR3 length, J gene, V gene, D gene, clone size, CDR3 DNA, CDR3 protein. A D gene is named only where the DNA matches it firmly. The size entry is marked missing in some rows and otherwise reads once, few, many or a size class.

15	TRBJ2-1	TRBV4-2	TRBD1	many	TGTGCCAGCAGCCAAGTGCGGGACAGGGTCAATGAGCAGTTCTTC	CASSQVRDRVNEQFF
14	TRBJ1-1	TRBV20-1	NA	few	TGCAGTGCCCGAATAAAGGACGGAGGCACTGAAGCTTTCTTT	CSARIKDGGTEAFF
18	TRBJ2-3	TRBV6-6	NA	NA	TGTGCCAGCAGTTTGTTCCTCCTAGGACAGGGAGGGCGAGATACGCAGTATTTT	CASSLFLLGQGGRDTQYF
17	TRBJ1-6	TRBV5-1	NA	few	TGCGCCAGCAGCTTGTGGGTCACGGATATGGATAATTCACCCCTCCACTTT	CASSLWVTDMDNSPLHF
15	TRBJ2-1	TRBV5-1	TRBD2	NA	TGCGCCAGCAGCCCCAGCGGGGGGCCGAGATATGAGCAGTTCTTC	CASSPSGGPRYEQFF
16	TRBJ2-1	TRBV24-1	NA	NA	TGTGCCACCAGTGATCCCTGGGGAGACAGGTCCAATGAGCAGTTCTTC	CATSDPWGDRSNEQFF
16	TRBJ2-1	TRBV7-9	TRBD2	NA	TGTGCCAGCATCATAGGGACTATTAGCTCCTACAATGAGCAGTTCTTC	CASIIGTISSYNEQFF
19	TRBJ1-2	TRBV4-3	NA	NA	TGCGCCAGCAGCCAAGAAATTTTAGGACAGAGGTTCGGGGCTTATGGCTACACCTTC	CASSQEILGQRFGAYGYTF
16	TRBJ1-5	TRBV7-2	NA	NA	TGTGCCAGCAGCTTAAGACAGGTGTATGGCAATCAGCCCCAGCATTTT	CASSLRQVYGNQPQHF
13	TRBJ2-1	TRBV15	NA	many	TGTGCCACCAGCAAGCCCAGATACAATGAGCAGTTCTTC	CATSKPRYNEQFF
14	TRBJ2-1	TRBV20-1	NA	many	TGCAGTGCTAGGGACTCAGGGGCCTACAATGAGCAGTTCTTC	CSARDSGAYNEQFF
18	TRBJ2-2	TRBV2	TRBD1	NA	TGTGCCAGCAGTTTGTCCGCGGCGTGGACAGGCAACACCGGGGAGCTGTTTTTT	CASSLSAAWTGNTGELFF
15	TRBJ2-3	TRBV4-2	NA	once	TGTGCCAGCAGCCAAGAATCTGGATTCACAGATACGCAGTATTTT	CASSQESGFTDTQYF
15	TRBJ1-4	TRBV7-2	NA	NA	TGTGCCAGCAGCATAAGGACAGTGCCGAGGGAAAAACTGTTTTTT	CASSIRTVPREKLFF
14	TRBJ1-4	TRBV5-1	NA	NA	TGCGCCAGCAGCTCTAGTCGAGGGAATGAAAAACTGTTTTTT	CASSSSRGNEKLFF
16	TRBJ2-4	TRBV25-1	TRBD1	many	TGTGCCAGCAGTGAGGGCCGGACAGGGTTTGGGAACATTCAGTACTTC	CASSEGRTGFGNIQYF
13	TRBJ2-1	TRBV7-2	NA	many	TGTGCCAGCAGCCCGCCCCCCAAGGGGGAGCAGTTCTTC	CASSPPPKGEQFF
16	TRBJ1-2	TRBV29-1	NA	many	TGCAGCGTTGAAGGCGCTCTGGGCAAGGGGAACTATGGCTACACCTTC	CSVEGALGKGNYGYTF
17	TRBJ1-1	TRBV25-1	TRBD1	NA	TGTGCCAGCAGTGAATTCGGTAGGGGACAGATGAACACTGAAGCTTTCTTT	CASSEFGRGQMNTEAFF
15	TRBJ1-1	TRBV5-1	TRBD1	few	TGCGCCAGCAGCAGTACTACAGGGGCGAGCTCTGAAGCTTTCTTT	CASSSTTGASSEAFF
13	TRBJ2-1	TRBV11-2	NA	NA	TGTGCCAGCAGCTTGGCGAGATACAATGAGCAGTTCTTC	CASSLARYNEQFF
13	TRBJ2-5	TRBV20-1	TRBD2	many	TGCAGTGCTAGGGGGGACTACGCAGAGACCCAGTACTTC	CSARGDYAETQYF
14	TRBJ2-3	TRBV29-1	NA	many	TGCAGCGTTGGAAAGGCCAGCTTCACAGATACGCAGTATTTT	CSVGKASFTDTQYF
14	TRBJ2-1	TRBV20-1	TRBD2	many	TGCAGTGCTGAATGGACTAGCGGCTACAATGAGCAGTTCTTC	CSAEWTSGYNEQFF
14	TRBJ2-5	TRBV20-1	NA	many	TGCAGTGCCCTTGAGACCATCTCGCAAGAGACCCAGTACTTC	CSALETISQETQYF
13	TRBJ2-2	TRBV20-1	NA	few	TGCAGTGCCAGACCTAGTAGTACCGGGGAGCTGTTTTTT	CSARPSSTGELFF
14	TRBJ2-2	TRBV20-1	NA	NA	TGCAGTGCTAGAGATACAGGAGACACCGGGGAGCTGTTTTTT	CSARDTGDTGELFF
17	TRBJ2-3	TRBV7-3	TRBD1	few	TGTGCCAGCAGCTTATATGGGACAGGGGGCCGAGCAGATACGCAGTATTTT	CASSLYGTGGRADTQYF
15	TRBJ2-1	TRBV12-3/TRBV12-4	TRBD2	NA	TGTGCCAGCAGTCCATCTACGCGGGGGGTCAATGAGCAGTTCTTC	CASSPSTRGVNEQFF
18	TRBJ1-2	TRBV10-3	TRBD1	many	TGTGCCATCAGTGCTGGGATTGGACAGGGGGGGGCCAGCTATGGCTACACCTTC	CAISAGIGQGGASYGYTF
13	TRBJ1-1	TRBV20-1	NA	many	TGCAGTGCCCACCCGTCAAGGAACACTGAAGCTTTCTTT	CSAHPSRNTEAFF
17	TRBJ2-1	TRBV23-1	NA	few	TGCGCCAGCAGTCAACGGAAGTTTGACCTATCCTACAATGAGCAGTTCTTC	CASSQRKFDLSYNEQFF
13	TRBJ2-1	TRBV13	NA	few	TGTGCCAGCAGCTTAGGGTCCGGGGGTGAGCAGTTCTTC	CASSLGSGGEQFF
13	TRBJ2-2	TRBV6-1	NA	few	TGTGCCTCCACTCGGAGTCAGGCCGGGGAGCTGTTTTTT	CASTRSQAGELFF
14	TRBJ2-1	TRBV12-3/TRBV12-4	NA	NA	TGTGCCAGCAGCGGGGGCCTGGGCTCCAATGAGCAGTTCTTC	CASSGGLGSNEQFF
13	TRBJ1-5	TRBV7-9	NA	many	TGTGCCAGCAGCTTATCTAGCAATCAGCCCCAGCATTTT	CASSLSSNQPQHF
14	TRBJ2-4	TRBV20-1	NA	many	TGCAGTGCTAGCTCCGGGACAAACAAAAACATTCAGTACTTC	CSASSGTNKNIQYF
15	TRBJ2-1	TRBV7-9	NA	many	TGTGCCAGCAGCCTAGGTGTGCAGCGGGACAATGAGCAGTTCTTC	CASSLGVQRDNEQFF
15	TRBJ1-5	TRBV2	NA	once	TGTGCCAGCAGCTCTACCATTGGTAGCAATCAGCCCCAGCATTTT	CASSSTIGSNQPQHF
17	TRBJ2-1	TRBV5-1	TRBD2	many	TGCGCCAGCAGCTTGGTCCTTAGCGGGGGGACTGACAATGAGCAGTTCTTC	CASSLVLSGGTDNEQFF
12	TRBJ1-1	TRBV5-6	NA	NA	TGTGCCAGCAGACAACCGGGAACTGAAGCTTTCTTT	CASRQPGTEAFF
13	TRBJ1-3	TRBV29-1	NA	many	TGCAGCGTTGAAGACCCCTTTGGAAACACCATATATTTT	CSVEDPFGNTIYF
13	TRBJ1-2	TRBV20-1	NA	NA	TGCAGTGCTAGCCGGGAGGTCTTCTATGGCTACACCTTC	CSASREVFYGYTF
17	TRBJ2-1	TRBV4-3	TRBD1	few	TGCGCCAGCAGCCAAGTCGACTGGGGACAGGGTGGGCATGAGCAGTTCTTC	CASSQVDWGQGGHEQFF
11	TRBJ1-2	TRBV2	NA	NA	TGTGCCAGCCAGGGAATGTATGGCTACACCTTC	CASQGMYGYTF
12	TRBJ2-1	TRBV7-2	NA	many	TGTGCCAGCAGCTACGAGTACAATGAGCAGTTCTTC	CASSYEYNEQFF
13	TRBJ1-5	TRBV6-1	NA	NA	TGTGCCAGCAGTGAATCCAGGGTCCAGCCCCAACATTTT	CASSESRVQPQHF
15	TRBJ1-1	TRBV12-3/TRBV12-4	NA	few	TGTGCCAGCAGCACCTGGGGGACGGTCAACACTGAAGCTTTCTTT	CASSTWGTVNTEAFF
16	TRBJ1-5	TRBV10-3	NA	few	TGTGCCATCAGTGAGGCAGGACGGGGCGGCAATCAGCCCCAGCATTTT	CAISEAGRGGNQPQHF
12	TRBJ1-2	TRBV20-1	NA	few	TGCAGTGCTAGGCCGGCATCCTATGGCTACACCTTC	CSARPASYGYTF
18	TRBJ2-1	TRBV6-1	TRBD2	many	TGTGCCAGCAGCGCAGAGCGGGGGGGGACTAGCTCCTACAATGAGCAGTTCTTC	CASSAERGGTSSYNEQFF
16	TRBJ2-1	TRBV20-1	TRBD2	many	TGCAGTGCCCCGACTAGCGGGGGGTCTTCCTACAATGAGCAGTTCTTC	CSAPTSGGSSYNEQFF
12	TRBJ2-5	TRBV29-1	NA	many	TGCAGCGTTTGGGACTCCCAAGAGACCCAGTACTTC	CSVWDSQETQYF